This entry lists 26 T cell receptor beta chains sequenced from one sample in a study of monozygotic twins with inflammatory bowel disease. TCRdb reanalyzed the 5' RACE reads and collapses them to one entry per CDR3 protein, without DNA. In all, the sample yields about 380,000 distinct CDR3 sequences. The material sequenced was blood. The receptors were gathered from a human donor with ulcerative colitis or Crohn's disease, or a healthy co-twin of an affected twin (not recorded which).

The chain carries TRBV6-5 and TRBJ2-4. The CDR3 consists of 16 residues. In germline, CDR1 is MNHEY, CDR2 SVGAGI. This chain's CDR3 is CASSYTGSAAKNIQYF.

V gene TRBV11-2 combines with J gene TRBJ1-1; TCRdb outputs TRBD1, but without DNA this stays unchecked. This CDR3 has 14 amino acids. Germline CDR1 reads SGHAT; CDR2 reads FQNNGV. This CDR3 reads CASSLSGSGTEAFF.

This chain's CDR3 is CASSSGGLNQPQHF. The V call is TRBV12-3 or TRBV12-4, the J call TRBJ1-5; absent DNA, TCRdb's TRBD1 call cannot be checked. The CDR3 spans 14 residues.

The rearrangement uses TRBV7-9 and TRBJ1-1. The CDR3 has 12 amino acids. Germline V gene sequence: CDR1 SEHNR, CDR2 FQNEAQ (reference sequence). This CDR3 is CASSLAPNEAFF.

J is TRBJ2-5 and V is TRBV5-1; the D gene TCRdb calls, TRBD1, cannot be checked with no DNA. The germline gives CDR1 SGHRS, CDR2 YFSETQ. The CDR3 consists of 16 residues. Here the CDR3 reads CASSSTPGQGRETQYF.

V usage is TRBV27 and J usage is TRBJ2-5; TCRdb names TRBD2, which stays unverified in the absence of DNA. This CDR3 has 15 residues. The germline V gene encodes CDR1 MNHEY and CDR2 SMNVEV (reference sequence). This chain's CDR3 is CASSYRDLEKETQYF.

V is TRBV19 and J is TRBJ2-5. The CDR3 has 14 residues. Germline CDR1 reads LNHDA; CDR2 reads SQIVND (reference sequence). This CDR3 is CASSPQEPQETQYF.

This chain's CDR3 is CASSSFTGSGEKLFF. The V and J genes are TRBV5-1 and TRBJ1-4; there is no DNA to check the TCRdb D call of TRBD1. There are 15 residues in the CDR3. Germline V gene data show CDR1 as SGHRS and CDR2 as YFSETQ.

The chain is built from TRBV5-1 and TRBJ2-1; as DNA is missing, the TRBD2 call by TCRdb cannot be tested. Germline CDR1 reads SGHRS; CDR2 reads YFSETQ. The CDR3 runs 13 residues. Here the CDR3 reads CASSFPPVNEQFF.

V and J are TRBV4-3 and TRBJ2-1. The CDR3 loop spans 13 amino acids. CDR1 LGHNA and CDR2 YSLEER come from the germline V gene. The CDR3: CASSQFKSGEQFF.

The chain employs TRBV7-9 and TRBJ2-7; TCRdb selects TRBD1, and the lack of DNA leaves this call unchecked. This CDR3 is built from 14 residues. Germline assignment: CDR1 SEHNR and CDR2 FQNEAQ (reference sequence). CDR3 residues: CASSLSGDGYEQYF.

The V call is TRBV5-1, the J call TRBJ2-7. CDR3 length: 16 residues. Germline CDR1 and CDR2: SGHRS and YFSETQ. The CDR3 loop is CASSFGTGIGVEEQYF.

The chain combines TRBV19 with TRBJ1-5. Germline values: CDR1 LNHDA, CDR2 SQIVND (reference sequence). The CDR3 loop spans 13 amino acids. CDR3 sequence: CASSIQGYQPQHF.

The chain links TRBV7-2 to TRBJ2-3. This CDR3 contains 14 residues. CDR1 is SGHTA and CDR2 is FQGNSA in the germline V gene. The CDR3 is CASSSGTSADTQYF.

The gene calls are TRBV12-3 or TRBV12-4 and TRBJ2-7; the TCRdb D gene call, TRBD1, has no DNA to confirm it. This CDR3 has 15 residues. The CDR3 loop is CASSPRTGTAYEQYF.

The chain carries TRBV7-2 and TRBJ1-2; TCRdb's assignment of TRBD1 cannot be checked, as there is no DNA. The CDR3 is 17 residues long. From germline, CDR1 is SGHTA and CDR2 FQGNSA. CDR3 protein: CASSSGTGGGKGYGYTF.

This chain connects TRBV12-3 or TRBV12-4 to TRBJ2-1. This CDR3 is built from 13 residues. CDR3 loop: CASSFHLGNKPFF.

The J gene is TRBJ2-3, the V gene TRBV20-1; TCRdb's D call of TRBD2 is untestable without DNA. The CDR3 length is 20 residues. CDR1 and CDR2 (germline): DFQATT, SNEGSKA (reference sequence). This chain's CDR3 is CSALTPYYGTSGAHTDTQYF.

The J gene is TRBJ2-5, the V gene TRBV5-5; TCRdb's assignment of TRBD2 cannot be checked, as there is no DNA. The CDR3 length is 17 residues. CDR1 and CDR2 (germline): SGHKS, YYEKEE (reference sequence). CDR3 in amino acids: CASSRRKGLAGVETQYF. The full variable domain, its missing parts supplied by reference TRBV5-5 and TRBJ2-5, is DAGVTQSPTHLIKTRGQQVTLRCSPISGHKSVSWYQQVLGQGPQFIFQYYEKEERGRGNFPDRFSARQFPNYSSELNVNALLLGDSALYLCASSRRKGLAGVETQYFGPGTRLLVL.

CDR3 residues: CASSHRDRGHNEQFF. V is TRBV3-1 and J is TRBJ2-1; the TCRdb call, TRBD1, lacks DNA for checking. Germline V gene lookup returns CDR1 LGHDT and CDR2 YNNKEL (reference sequence). This CDR3 contains 15 residues.

The rearrangement uses TRBV5-6 and TRBJ2-5. The CDR3 runs 16 residues. Germline V gives CDR1 SGHDT, CDR2 YYEEEE. CDR3 region: CASTTYTVGYQETQYF.

The chain has TRBV5-1 and TRBJ1-2; the D gene TCRdb calls, TRBD1, cannot be checked with no DNA. The CDR3 sequence is 14 residues long. In germline, CDR1 is SGHRS, CDR2 YFSETQ. The chain's CDR3 is CASSLASGMGGYTF.

The V and J genes are TRBV5-1 and TRBJ2-1. Germline V gene lookup returns CDR1 SGHRS and CDR2 YFSETQ. The CDR3 has 13 amino acids. The CDR3 here is CASSLGLYYEQFF. Full variable domain (rest looked up from reference TRBV5-1 and TRBJ2-1): KAGVTQTPRYLIKTRGQQVTLSCSPISGHRSVSWYQQTPGQGLQFLFEYFSETQRNKGNFPGRFSGRQFSNSRSEMNVSTLELGDSALYLCASSLGLYYEQFFGPGTRLTVL.

This sequence joins TRBV7-9 and TRBJ1-2; TCRdb's D call, TRBD1, is unchecked because there is no DNA. There are 16 residues in the CDR3. Germline V CDR1 and CDR2: SEHNR, FQNEAQ (reference sequence). The CDR3 loop is CASSLRTGGLSGGYTF. Using reference TRBV7-9 and TRBJ1-2 for the parts outside the CDR3, the full variable domain is DTGVSQNPRHKITKRGQNVTFRCDPISEHNRLYWYRQTLGQGPEFLTYFQNEAQLEKSRLLSDRFSAERPKGSFSTLEIQRTEQGDSAMYLCASSLRTGGLSGGYTFGSGTRLTVV.

The J gene is TRBJ2-7, the V gene TRBV7-2. The germline gives CDR1 SGHTA, CDR2 FQGNSA. CDR3 length: 14 amino acids. The CDR3 reads CASSLAGKDYEQYF.

The chain uses TRBV11-1 and TRBJ1-2; the TCRdb D gene call, TRBD1, has no DNA to confirm it. CDR1 is SGHAT, CDR2 FQDESV, per germline (reference sequence). The CDR3 contains 18 residues. This CDR3 reads CASSPSVAFGGILYGYTF.